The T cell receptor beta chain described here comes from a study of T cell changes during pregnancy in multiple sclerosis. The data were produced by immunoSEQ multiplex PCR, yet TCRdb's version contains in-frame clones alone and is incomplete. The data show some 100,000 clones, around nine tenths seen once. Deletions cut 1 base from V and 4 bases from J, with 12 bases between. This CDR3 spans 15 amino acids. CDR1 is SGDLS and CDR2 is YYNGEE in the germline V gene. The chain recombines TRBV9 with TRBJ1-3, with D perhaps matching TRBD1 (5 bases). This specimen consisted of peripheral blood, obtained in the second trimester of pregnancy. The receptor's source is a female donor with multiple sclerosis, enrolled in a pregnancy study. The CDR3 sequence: CASSVWAGPGNTIYF. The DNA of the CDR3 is TGTGCCAGCAGCGTATGGGCAGGGCCGGGAAACACCATATATTTT.